This T cell receptor beta chain was recovered during a study of T cells in Graves' hyperthyroidism and ophthalmopathy. This clonotype was detected many times. Amplified TCR beta CDR3 regions derived from RNA transcripts. Carried out on the TCR CDR3, a first-round RT-PCR used the HTBI primer set. TCRdb called the multiplex PCR reads again in MiXCR, with one record for every CDR3 protein. The data contain 400,000 to 450,000 distinct CDR3 sequences, roughly 14% of them singletons. The CDR3 is 15 residues long. The J segment lost 6 bases and the V segment lost 3 bases, leaving 7 bases of the junction unmatched. The germline V gene encodes CDR1 SGHRS and CDR2 YFSETQ.

V is TRBV5-1 and J is TRBJ2-3; 10 bases are a match to TRBD1. The sequenced material came from blood. The source is a man aged 18 to 30 with Graves' ophthalmopathy. In DNA form, the CDR3 reads TGCGCCAGCAGCTCCCAGGGACAGGGGACCGATACGCAGTATTTT. This codes for CASSSQGQGTDTQYF.